This entry lists 6 T cell receptor beta chains sequenced from one sample in a study of cytomegalovirus exposure and HLA in healthy donors. Researchers ran the PCR with 60 Vbeta and 13 Jbeta primers. Profiled with immunoSEQ multiplex PCR; TCRdb holds only in-frame clones, not every one. The table shows about 200,000 clones, with around 75% occurring only once. Sequencing input: PBMCs. The receptor set was obtained from a woman in her 30s in good health and CMV-seronegative.

This clone was observed a single time. The chain employs TRBV2 and TRBJ2-5, with D maybe TRBD1 (5 bases). Germline loops: CDR1 SNHLY, CDR2 FYNNEI. The CDR3 sequence is 16 residues long. V was trimmed by 6 bases and J by 4 bases, leaving 21 bases between them. CDR3 region: CASRGWGGINRETQYF. CDR3 coding DNA: TGTGCCAGCAGGGGGTGGGGCGGTATCAATCGAGAGACCCAGTACTTC.

This clone was detected once. The gene calls are TRBV7-7 and TRBJ2-2; 7 nucleotides agree with TRBD1. The CDR3 loop spans 16 amino acids. Germline V gene lookup returns CDR1 SSHAT and CDR2 FNYEAQ (reference sequence). Losses at the gene ends were 5 bases for V and 3 bases for J; bases not matched to a gene: 9. The CDR3 bases are TGTGCCAGCAGCCAACGGACAGGTTTTTACACCGGGGAGCTGTTTTTT. Translating it yields CASSQRTGFYTGELFF.

The rearrangement uses TRBV7-8 and TRBJ2-1, with a possible D match to TRBD2 (6 bases). The CDR3 spans 16 residues. V lost 4 bases and J 3 bases, leaving 16 bases between the germline ends. CDR1 is SGHVS, CDR2 FQNEAQ, per germline. The CDR3 region has the DNA TGTGCCAGCAGCTCCGGGGCTTTTAGCGGCTACAATGAGCAGTTCTTC. As protein: CASSSGAFSGYNEQFF.

The chain has TRBV2 and TRBJ1-5; TRBD1 matches 7 bases. The CDR3 is 15 amino acids. Per the germline V gene, CDR1 is SNHLY and CDR2 is FYNNEI. J gave up 6 bases and V 5 bases, and 10 bases lay outside the gene matches. The CDR3 loop is CASSLETGRTQPQHF. The CDR3 nucleotides are TGTGCCAGCAGTCTAGAGACAGGGAGGACTCAGCCCCAGCATTTT.

V is TRBV2 and J is TRBJ2-1, with D hard to call. The CDR3 length is 15 residues. Trimming removed 5 bases at V and 6 bases at J, with 17 bases between. Germline V gives CDR1 SNHLY, CDR2 FYNNEI. CDR3 loop: CASSLRPELVNEQFF. The CDR3 DNA follows: TGTGCCAGCAGTCTAAGACCGGAGTTGGTCAATGAGCAGTTCTTC.

CDR3 coding DNA: TGTGCCAGCAGTCCAAGACTAGATCGACGCCACTACGAGCAGTACTTC. Translating it yields CASSPRLDRRHYEQYF. The rearrangement uses TRBV6-6 and TRBJ2-7; weak D call: TRBD2 (6 bases). V was cut by 5 bases and J by 3 bases, with 20 bases left in between. Looked up from germline, CDR1 is MNHNY and CDR2 is SVGAGI (reference sequence). This CDR3 comprises 16 residues.